Listed below are T cell receptor beta chains from one sample, sequenced in a study of regulatory T cells in long-lasting Graves disease. TCRdb reanalysed the multiplex PCR reads using MiXCR and keeps one entry per CDR3 protein. The top ten hold roughly 10% of the sample, which has almost 450,000 distinct CDR3 sequences, around 17% seen once. This same sample was also taken into another study, of T cells in Graves' hyperthyroidism and ophthalmopathy.

The specimen was peripheral blood mononuclear cells (PBMCs), collected at new diagnosis, from a patient treated with antithyroid drugs. These receptors all come from a woman under 40 with Graves disease. Both conserved end residues are part of each CDR3. D genes are given only for firm matches. Clone size is not always given. Where it is, it says once, few, many or a class for expanded clones.

D | size | J | V | DNA | CDR3
TRBD2 | many | TRBJ2-2 | TRBV18 | TGTGCCAGCTCAAATCGGGACTATAACACCGGGGAGCTGTTTTTT | CASSNRDYNTGELFF
NA | NA | TRBJ2-1 | TRBV4-2 | TGTGCCAGCAGCCAATTGACTAGGGGTAAAGGTTACAATGAGCAGTTCTTC | CASSQLTRGKGYNEQFF
NA | many | TRBJ2-3 | TRBV3-1 | TGTGCCAGCAGCCAAGCGGCGGATACGCAGTATTTT | CASSQAADTQYF
TRBD2 | NA | TRBJ2-3 | TRBV5-4 | TGTGCCAGCAGCCTCGGGACTAGCGGGAGTGGTAATACGCAGTATTTT | CASSLGTSGSGNTQYF
NA | many | TRBJ1-2 | TRBV15 | TGTGCCACCAGCATAGTCCGAATTGGCTATGGCTACACCTTC | CATSIVRIGYGYTF
NA | many | TRBJ2-2 | TRBV2 | TGTGCCAGCAACCTAGCGTCGAACACCGGGGAGCTGTTTTTT | CASNLASNTGELFF
NA | many | TRBJ1-6 | TRBV11-2 | TGTGCCAGCAGCTTTAGCCCCTACTCAAATAATTCACCCCTCCACTTT | CASSFSPYSNNSPLHF
TRBD2 | NA | TRBJ2-7 | TRBV5-4 | TGTGCCAGCAGCCCGGGGGGACTAGCGGGAGTGGGGGAGCAGTACTTC | CASSPGGLAGVGEQYF
NA | NA | TRBJ2-6 | TRBV27 | TGTGCCAGCAGGAGAATCTCTGGGGCCAACGTCCTGACTTTC | CASRRISGANVLTF
TRBD1 | many | TRBJ2-7 | TRBV28 | TGTGCCAGCAGTTTGACAGGGGCCCTTTACGAGCAGTACTTC | CASSLTGALYEQYF
NA | many | TRBJ2-1 | TRBV27 | TGTGCCAGCAGTCGGTATAGGAACAATGAGCAGTTCTTC | CASSRYRNNEQFF
NA | once | TRBJ1-3 | TRBV27 | TGTGCCAGCAGTTTATCTCGGCTCTACACTGGAAACACCATATATTTT | CASSLSRLYTGNTIYF
NA | many | TRBJ2-7 | TRBV3-1 | TGTGCCAGCTTGGCAGGGAACGAGCAGTACTTC | CASLAGNEQYF
TRBD2 | many | TRBJ2-7 | TRBV7-2 | TGTGCCAGCAGCTTCTCCCGACACAGACAGGGCGAAAGGACTAGCGGGAGGAAGTACGAGCAGTACTTC | CASSFSRHRQGERTSGRKYEQYF
TRBD2 | few | TRBJ2-2 | TRBV10-1 | TGCGCCAGCAGTGACCTGGGCGGCGGGAGTTTTTTCGGGGAGCTGTTTTTT | CASSDLGGGSFFGELFF
TRBD2 | few | TRBJ2-1 | TRBV19 | TGTGCCAGTAGTCCTAGCGGGAGTTGGTCCTACAATGAGCAGTTCTTC | CASSPSGSWSYNEQFF
TRBD2 | many | TRBJ2-7 | TRBV7-9 | TGTGCCAGCAGCTTCAGCGGCGGGAGCCTGGACGAGCAGTACTTC | CASSFSGGSLDEQYF
NA | few | TRBJ2-5 | TRBV6-1 | TGTGCCAGCAGGGTGTACCAAGAGACCCAGTACTTC | CASRVYQETQYF
NA | many | TRBJ1-2 | TRBV3-1 | TGTGCCAGCAGCTGGGCCAGCAGGGTGGATGTCGGCTACACCTTC | CASSWASRVDVGYTF
NA | once | TRBJ2-7 | TRBV6-2/TRBV6-3 | TGTGCCAGCAGCCGAATAGGCACCCCGGGCAAGGGGAGCTCCTACGAGCAGTACTTC | CASSRIGTPGKGSSYEQYF
NA | many | TRBJ1-1 | TRBV5-4 | TGTGCCAGCAGCTCGAACGGGGGTATGAACACTGAAGCTTTCTTT | CASSSNGGMNTEAFF
NA | few | TRBJ2-5 | TRBV27 | TGTGCCAGCAAAGGTACAGGGACACTAGAAGAGACCCAGTACTTC | CASKGTGTLEETQYF
TRBD2 | many | TRBJ2-1 | TRBV7-9 | TGTGCCAGCAGCATTCCCCGGACTAGCGGGAGGGCCTCCTACAATGAGCAGTTCTTC | CASSIPRTSGRASYNEQFF
NA | many | TRBJ1-3 | TRBV7-8 | TGTGCCAGCAGCCGCTCAGGGGAGGCTGGAAACACCATATATTTT | CASSRSGEAGNTIYF
NA | many | TRBJ1-1 | TRBV6-2/TRBV6-3 | TGCGCCAGCAGCCGGGACATGACGAACACTGAAGCTTTCTTT | CASSRDMTNTEAFF